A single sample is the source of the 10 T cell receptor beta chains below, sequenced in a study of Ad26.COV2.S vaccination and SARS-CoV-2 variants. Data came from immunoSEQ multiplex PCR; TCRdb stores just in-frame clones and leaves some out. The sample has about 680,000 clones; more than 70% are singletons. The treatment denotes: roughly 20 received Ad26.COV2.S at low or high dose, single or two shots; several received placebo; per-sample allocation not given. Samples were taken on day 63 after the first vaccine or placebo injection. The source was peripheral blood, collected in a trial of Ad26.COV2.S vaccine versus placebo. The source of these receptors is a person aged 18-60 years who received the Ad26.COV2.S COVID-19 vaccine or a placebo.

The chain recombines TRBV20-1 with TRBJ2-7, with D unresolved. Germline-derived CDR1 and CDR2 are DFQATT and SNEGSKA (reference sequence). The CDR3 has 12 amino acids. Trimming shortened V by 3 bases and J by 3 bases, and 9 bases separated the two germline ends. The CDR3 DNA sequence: TGCAGTGCTAGTACACACAGCTACGAGCAGTACTTC. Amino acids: CSASTHSYEQYF.

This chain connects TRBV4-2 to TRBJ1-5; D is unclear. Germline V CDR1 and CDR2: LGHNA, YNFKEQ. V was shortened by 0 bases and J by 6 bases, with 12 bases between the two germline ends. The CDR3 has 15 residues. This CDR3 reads CASSQDLNSRQPQHF. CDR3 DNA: TGTGCCAGCAGCCAAGATCTGAACAGCCGTCAGCCCCAGCATTTT.

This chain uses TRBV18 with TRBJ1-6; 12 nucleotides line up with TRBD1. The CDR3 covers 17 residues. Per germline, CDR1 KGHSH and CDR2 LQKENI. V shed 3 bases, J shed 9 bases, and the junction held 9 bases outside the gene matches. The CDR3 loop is CASSPTAGQGALSPLHF. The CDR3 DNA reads TGTGCCAGCTCACCTACCGCGGGACAGGGGGCGCTTTCACCCCTCCACTTT.

CDR3 DNA sequence: TGTGCCAGCAGCGTAGGAAGGACAGGGATTGCAACTAATGAAAAACTGTTTTTT. It translates to CASSVGRTGIATNEKLFF. The rearrangement links TRBV9 to TRBJ1-4, with TRBD1 matching over 8 bases. The CDR3 totals 18 residues. Germline V gives CDR1 SGDLS, CDR2 YYNGEE. V was pared by 0 bases and J by 0 bases, with 7 bases of the junction left unmatched.

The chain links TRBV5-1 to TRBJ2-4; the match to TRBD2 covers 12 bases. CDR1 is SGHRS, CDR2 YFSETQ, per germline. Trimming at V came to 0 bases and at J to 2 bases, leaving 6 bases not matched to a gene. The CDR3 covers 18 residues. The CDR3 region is CASSLDLAGGPPKNIQYF. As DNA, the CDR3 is TGCGCCAGCAGCTTGGATCTAGCGGGGGGGCCACCCAAAAACATTCAGTACTTC.

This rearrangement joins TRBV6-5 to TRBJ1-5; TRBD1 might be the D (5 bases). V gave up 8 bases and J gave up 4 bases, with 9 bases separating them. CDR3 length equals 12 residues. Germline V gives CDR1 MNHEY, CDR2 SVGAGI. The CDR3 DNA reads TGTGCCAGCGGGGACGGAAATCAGCCCCAGCATTTT. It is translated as CASGDGNQPQHF.

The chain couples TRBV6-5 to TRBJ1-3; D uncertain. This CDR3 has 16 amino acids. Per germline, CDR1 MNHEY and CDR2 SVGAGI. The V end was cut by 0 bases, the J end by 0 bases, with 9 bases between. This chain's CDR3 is CASSYSGRSSGNTIYF. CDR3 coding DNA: TGTGCCAGCAGTTACTCGGGCAGAAGCTCTGGAAACACCATATATTTT.

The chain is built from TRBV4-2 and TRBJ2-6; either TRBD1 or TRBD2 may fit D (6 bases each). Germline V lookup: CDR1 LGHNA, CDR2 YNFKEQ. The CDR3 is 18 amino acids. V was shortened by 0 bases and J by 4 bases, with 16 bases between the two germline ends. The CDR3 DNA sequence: TGTGCCAGCAGCCAAGAAGGACCTGGGGGGCCAGGGGCCAACGTCCTGACTTTC. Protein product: CASSQEGPGGPGANVLTF.

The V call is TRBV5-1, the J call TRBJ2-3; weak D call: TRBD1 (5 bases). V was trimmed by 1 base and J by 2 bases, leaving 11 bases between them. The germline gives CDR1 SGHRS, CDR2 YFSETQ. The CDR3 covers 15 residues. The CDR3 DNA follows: TGCGCCAGCAGCTTGAGCTGGGGCCCCACAGATACGCAGTATTTT. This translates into CASSLSWGPTDTQYF.

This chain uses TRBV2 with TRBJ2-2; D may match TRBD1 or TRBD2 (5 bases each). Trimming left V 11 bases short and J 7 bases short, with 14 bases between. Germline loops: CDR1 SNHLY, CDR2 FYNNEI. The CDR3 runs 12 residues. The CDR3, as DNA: TGTGCCGGGACCAAGTGGGTCGGGGAGCTGTTTTTT. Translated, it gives CAGTKWVGELFF.